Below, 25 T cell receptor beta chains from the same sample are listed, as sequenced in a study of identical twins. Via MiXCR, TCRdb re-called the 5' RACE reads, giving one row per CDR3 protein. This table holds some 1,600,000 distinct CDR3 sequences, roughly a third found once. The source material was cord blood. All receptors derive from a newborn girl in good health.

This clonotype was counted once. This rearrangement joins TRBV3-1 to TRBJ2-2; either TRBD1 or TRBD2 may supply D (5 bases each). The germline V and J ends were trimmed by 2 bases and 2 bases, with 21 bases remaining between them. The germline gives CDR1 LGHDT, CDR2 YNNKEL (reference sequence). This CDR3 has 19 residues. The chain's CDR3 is CASSQSGGRLAGNTGELFF. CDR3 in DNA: TGTGCCAGCAGCCAAAGTGGGGGAAGGCTGGCGGGCAACACCGGGGAGCTGTTTTTT.

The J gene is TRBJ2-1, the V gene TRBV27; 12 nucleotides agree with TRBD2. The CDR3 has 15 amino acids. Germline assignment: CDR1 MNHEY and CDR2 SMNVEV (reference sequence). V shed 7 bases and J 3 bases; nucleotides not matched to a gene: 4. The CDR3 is CASIPSGGDYNEQFF. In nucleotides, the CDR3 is TGTGCCAGCATCCCTAGCGGGGGGGACTACAATGAGCAGTTCTTC.

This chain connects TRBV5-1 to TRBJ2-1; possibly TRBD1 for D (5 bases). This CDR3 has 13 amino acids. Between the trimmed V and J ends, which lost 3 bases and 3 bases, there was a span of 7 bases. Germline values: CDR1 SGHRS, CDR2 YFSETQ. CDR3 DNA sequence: TGCGCCAGCAGCTGGCAGGGCTACAATGAGCAGTTCTTC. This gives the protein CASSWQGYNEQFF.

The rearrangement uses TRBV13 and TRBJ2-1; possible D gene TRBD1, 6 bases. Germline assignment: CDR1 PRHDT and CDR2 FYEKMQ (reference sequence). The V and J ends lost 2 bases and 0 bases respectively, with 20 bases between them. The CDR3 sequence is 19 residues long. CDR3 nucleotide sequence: TGTGCCAGCAGCTTACAGGGGTCCCCACTCCAAAACTCCTACAATGAGCAGTTCTTC. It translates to CASSLQGSPLQNSYNEQFF.

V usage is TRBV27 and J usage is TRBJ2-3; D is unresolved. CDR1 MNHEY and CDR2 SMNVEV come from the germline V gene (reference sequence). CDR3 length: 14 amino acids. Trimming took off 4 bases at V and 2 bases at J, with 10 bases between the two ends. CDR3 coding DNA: TGTGCCAGCAGTTCCGAGGTCGTCACAGATACGCAGTATTTT. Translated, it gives CASSSEVVTDTQYF.

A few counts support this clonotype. The CDR3 bases are TGTGCCAGCAGCTTGGGGGTTGAGAACACTGAAGCTTTCTTT. Translated: CASSLGVENTEAFF. V is TRBV5-5 and J is TRBJ1-1; D call uncertain. V lost 0 bases and J 1 base, leaving 7 bases between the germline ends. Per the germline V gene, CDR1 is SGHKS and CDR2 is YYEKEE (reference sequence). There are 14 residues in the CDR3.

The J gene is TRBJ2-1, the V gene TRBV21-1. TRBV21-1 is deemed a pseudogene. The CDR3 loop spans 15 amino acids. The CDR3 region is CASSKRGRAYNEQFF. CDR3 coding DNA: TGTGCCAGCAGCAAACGGGGTCGAGCCTACAATGAGCAGTTCTTC.

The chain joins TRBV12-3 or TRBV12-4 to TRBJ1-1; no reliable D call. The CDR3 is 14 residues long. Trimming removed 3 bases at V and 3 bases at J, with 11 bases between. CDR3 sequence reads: CASSFSGSYTEAFF. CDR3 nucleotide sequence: TGTGCCAGCAGTTTTTCAGGTTCGTACACTGAAGCTTTCTTT.

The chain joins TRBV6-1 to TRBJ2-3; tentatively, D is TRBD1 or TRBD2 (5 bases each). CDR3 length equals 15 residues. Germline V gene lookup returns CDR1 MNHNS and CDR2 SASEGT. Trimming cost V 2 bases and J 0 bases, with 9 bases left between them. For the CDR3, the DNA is TGTGCCAGCAGTGAACGGGACGGGAGCACAGATACGCAGTATTTT. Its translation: CASSERDGSTDTQYF.

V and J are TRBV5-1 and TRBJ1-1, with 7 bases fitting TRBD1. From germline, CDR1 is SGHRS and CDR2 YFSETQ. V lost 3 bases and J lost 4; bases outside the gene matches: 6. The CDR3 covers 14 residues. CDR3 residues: CASSSSAGGTEAFF. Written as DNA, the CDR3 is TGCGCCAGCAGCTCTTCAGCAGGGGGCACTGAAGCTTTCTTT.

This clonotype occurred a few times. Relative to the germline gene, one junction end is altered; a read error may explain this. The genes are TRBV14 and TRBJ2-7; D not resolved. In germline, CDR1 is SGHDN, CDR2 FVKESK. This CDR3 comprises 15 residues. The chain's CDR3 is CASSQDPVSSYEQYF. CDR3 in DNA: TGTGCCAGCAGTCAAGATCCTGTCAGCTCCTACGAGCAGTACTTC.

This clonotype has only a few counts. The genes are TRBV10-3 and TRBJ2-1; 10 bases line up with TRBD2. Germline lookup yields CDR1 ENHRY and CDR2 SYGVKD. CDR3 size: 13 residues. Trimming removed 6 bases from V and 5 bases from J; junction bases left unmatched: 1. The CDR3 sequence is CAIRLAGDNEQFF. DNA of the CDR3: TGTGCCATCAGGCTAGCGGGGGACAATGAGCAGTTCTTC.

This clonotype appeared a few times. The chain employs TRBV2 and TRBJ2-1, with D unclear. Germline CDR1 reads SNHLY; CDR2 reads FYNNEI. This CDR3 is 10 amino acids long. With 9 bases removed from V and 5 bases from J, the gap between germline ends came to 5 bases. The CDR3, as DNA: TGTGCCAGAGTTGACAATGAGCAGTTCTTC. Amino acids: CARVDNEQFF.

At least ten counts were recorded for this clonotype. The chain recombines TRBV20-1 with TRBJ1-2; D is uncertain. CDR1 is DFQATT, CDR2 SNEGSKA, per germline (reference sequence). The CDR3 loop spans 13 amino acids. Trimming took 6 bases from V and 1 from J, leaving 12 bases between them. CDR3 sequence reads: CSAGIGLNYGYTF. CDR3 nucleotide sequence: TGCAGTGCCGGGATCGGCCTTAACTATGGCTACACCTTC.

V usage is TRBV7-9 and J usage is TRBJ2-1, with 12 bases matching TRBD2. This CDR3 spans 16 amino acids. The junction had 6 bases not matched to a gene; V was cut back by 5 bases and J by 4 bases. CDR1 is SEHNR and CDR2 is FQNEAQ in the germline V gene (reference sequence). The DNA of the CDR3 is TGTGCCAGCAGCCGGACTAGCGGGGTTACATACAATGAGCAGTTCTTC. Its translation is CASSRTSGVTYNEQFF.

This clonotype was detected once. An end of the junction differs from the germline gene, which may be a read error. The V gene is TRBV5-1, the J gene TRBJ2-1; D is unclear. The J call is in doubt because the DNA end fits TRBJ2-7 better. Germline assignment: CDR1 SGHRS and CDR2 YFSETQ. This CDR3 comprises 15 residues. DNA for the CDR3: TGCGCCAGCACCTTGCGGTTAGGATCCTACAATGAGCAGTACTTC. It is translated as CASTLRLGSYNEQYF.

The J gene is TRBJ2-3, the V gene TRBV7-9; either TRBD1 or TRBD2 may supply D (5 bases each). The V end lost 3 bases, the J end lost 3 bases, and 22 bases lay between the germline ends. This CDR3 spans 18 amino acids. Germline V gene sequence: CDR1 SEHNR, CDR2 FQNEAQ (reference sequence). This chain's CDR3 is CASSLSTGTRFYTDTQYF. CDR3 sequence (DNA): TGTGCCAGCAGCTTGAGCACCGGGACGCGGTTTTATACAGATACGCAGTATTTT.

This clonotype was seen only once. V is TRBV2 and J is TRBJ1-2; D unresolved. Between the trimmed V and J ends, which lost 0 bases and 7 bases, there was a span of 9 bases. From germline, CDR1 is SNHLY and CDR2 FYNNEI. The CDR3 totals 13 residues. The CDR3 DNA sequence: TGTGCCAGCAGTGAAGCGCTTCTTGTTGGCTACACCTTC. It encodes CASSEALLVGYTF.

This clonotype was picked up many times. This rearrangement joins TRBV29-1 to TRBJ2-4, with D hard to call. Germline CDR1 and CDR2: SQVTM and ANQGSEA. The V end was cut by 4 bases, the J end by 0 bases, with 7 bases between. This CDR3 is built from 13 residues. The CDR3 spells CSVAPVAKNIQYF. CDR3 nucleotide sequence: TGCAGCGTTGCTCCGGTAGCCAAAAACATTCAGTACTTC.

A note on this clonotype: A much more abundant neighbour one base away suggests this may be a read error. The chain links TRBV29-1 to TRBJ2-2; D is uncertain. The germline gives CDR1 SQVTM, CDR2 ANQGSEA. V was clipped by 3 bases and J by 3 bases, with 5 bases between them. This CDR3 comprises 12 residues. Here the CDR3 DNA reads TGCAGCGTTGATGGGGACACCGGGGAGCTGTTTTTT. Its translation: CSVDGDTGELFF.

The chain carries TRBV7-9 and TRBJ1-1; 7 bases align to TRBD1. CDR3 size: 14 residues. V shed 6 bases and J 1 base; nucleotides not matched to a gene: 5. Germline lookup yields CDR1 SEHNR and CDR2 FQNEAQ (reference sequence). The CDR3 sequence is CASRRTGENTEAFF. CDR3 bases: TGTGCCAGCAGGAGGACAGGTGAGAACACTGAAGCTTTCTTT.

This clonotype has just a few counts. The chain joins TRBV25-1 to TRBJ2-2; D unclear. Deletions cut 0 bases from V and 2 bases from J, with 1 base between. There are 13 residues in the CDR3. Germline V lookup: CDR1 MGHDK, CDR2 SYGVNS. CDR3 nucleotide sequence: TGTGCCAGCAGTGAATACAACACCGGGGAGCTGTTTTTT. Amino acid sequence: CASSEYNTGELFF.

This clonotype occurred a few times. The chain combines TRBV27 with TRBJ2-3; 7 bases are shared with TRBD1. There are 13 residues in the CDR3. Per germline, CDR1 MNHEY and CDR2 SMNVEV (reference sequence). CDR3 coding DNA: TGTGCTGCAGGGGGAGTTAGCACAGATACGCAGTATTTT. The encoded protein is CAAGGVSTDTQYF.

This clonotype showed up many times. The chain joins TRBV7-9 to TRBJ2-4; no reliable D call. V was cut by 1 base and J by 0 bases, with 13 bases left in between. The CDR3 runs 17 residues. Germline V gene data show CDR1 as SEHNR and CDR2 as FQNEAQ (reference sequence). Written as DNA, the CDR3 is TGTGCCAGCAGCTTAGGAGGCCTTGAACAAGCCAAAAACATTCAGTACTTC. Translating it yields CASSLGGLEQAKNIQYF.

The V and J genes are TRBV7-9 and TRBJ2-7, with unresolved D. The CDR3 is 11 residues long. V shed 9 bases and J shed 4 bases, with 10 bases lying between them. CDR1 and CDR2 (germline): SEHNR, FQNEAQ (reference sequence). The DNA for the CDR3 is TGTGCCAGTGGGGTCTGGTACGAGCAGTACTTC. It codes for CASGVWYEQYF.